Listed below are T cell receptor beta chains from one sample, sequenced in a study of T cells in Graves' hyperthyroidism and ophthalmopathy. Via MiXCR, TCRdb re-called the multiplex PCR reads, giving one row per CDR3 protein. The repertoire holds about 380,000 distinct CDR3 sequences, with approximately 18% as singletons. Sequencing used blood. Receptor source: a man aged 18 to 30 with Graves' ophthalmopathy. Each CDR3 is given with its conserved first and last residue. A D gene is named only where the DNA matches it firmly. Not every row has a clone size; where given, it reads once, few, many or a size class.

CDR3 DNA: TGTGCCAGCACCTCTAGGGATCAAGAGACCCAGTACTTC; CDR3 protein: CASTSRDQETQYF; clone size: few; J gene: TRBJ2-5; V gene: TRBV25-1; D gene: -
CDR3 DNA: TGCGCCAGCAGGGTAGGACAGGCGAACACTGAAGCTTTCTTT; CDR3 protein: CASRVGQANTEAFF; clone size: few; J gene: TRBJ1-1; V gene: TRBV10-2; D gene: TRBD1
CDR3 DNA: TGTGCCAGCAGTCCCTCCGGGGACACTCCCTACAATGAGCAGTTCTTC; CDR3 protein: CASSPSGDTPYNEQFF; clone size: many; J gene: TRBJ2-1; V gene: TRBV28; D gene: -
CDR3 DNA: TGTGCCACCAGCAAAAGCGGGGGGGCGGCCAAAAACATTCAGTACTTC; CDR3 protein: CATSKSGGAAKNIQYF; clone size: -; J gene: TRBJ2-4; V gene: TRBV15; D gene: TRBD2
CDR3 DNA: TGCGCCAGCAGAAGCCACAGCGGGGGCGGGAACACTGAAGCTTTCTTT; CDR3 protein: CASRSHSGGGNTEAFF; clone size: once; J gene: TRBJ1-1; V gene: TRBV5-1; D gene: -
CDR3 DNA: TGCGCCAGCAGGTTAACAGGGGACCGCACAGATACGCAGTATTTT; CDR3 protein: CASRLTGDRTDTQYF; clone size: many; J gene: TRBJ2-3; V gene: TRBV5-1; D gene: TRBD1
CDR3 DNA: TGTGCCAGCAGCTTAGCCGTTGGGACAGTTAACTATGGCTACACCTTC; CDR3 protein: CASSLAVGTVNYGYTF; clone size: -; J gene: TRBJ1-2; V gene: TRBV7-9; D gene: TRBD1
CDR3 DNA: TGTGCCAGCAGCTTTGCGTTGGAGACCCAGTACTTC; CDR3 protein: CASSFALETQYF; clone size: -; J gene: TRBJ2-5; V gene: TRBV5-4; D gene: -
CDR3 DNA: TGCGCCAGCAGCCCAACAGGACAGTACTATGGCTACACCTTC; CDR3 protein: CASSPTGQYYGYTF; clone size: -; J gene: TRBJ1-2; V gene: TRBV5-1; D gene: -
CDR3 DNA: TGTGCCAGCAGTGAAGTTGGGGGCGCAAGTAACTATGGCTACACCTTC; CDR3 protein: CASSEVGGASNYGYTF; clone size: few; J gene: TRBJ1-2; V gene: TRBV6-1; D gene: -